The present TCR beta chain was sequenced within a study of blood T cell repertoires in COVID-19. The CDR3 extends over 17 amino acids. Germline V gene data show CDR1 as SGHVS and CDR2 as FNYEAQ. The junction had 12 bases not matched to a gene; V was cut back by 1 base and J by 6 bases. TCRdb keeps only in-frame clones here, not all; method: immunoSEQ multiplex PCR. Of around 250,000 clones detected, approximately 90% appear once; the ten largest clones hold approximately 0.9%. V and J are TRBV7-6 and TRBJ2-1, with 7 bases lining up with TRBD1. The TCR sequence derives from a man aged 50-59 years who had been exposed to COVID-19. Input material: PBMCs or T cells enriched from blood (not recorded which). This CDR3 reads CASSLEGALLKRNEQFF. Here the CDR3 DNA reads TGTGCCAGCAGCTTAGAGGGGGCCCTTCTCAAACGCAATGAGCAGTTCTTC.